What follows describes a single T cell receptor (beta chain). Antigen unknown. The data stem from a study of cytomegalovirus exposure and HLA in healthy donors. The PCR made use of 60 Vbeta and 13 Jbeta primers. Authors' data handling: An analysis performed later counted roughly 80 million unique TCR beta chains (approximately 10 million of them shared). Clones were read by immunoSEQ multiplex PCR, and TCRdb kept only the in-frame ones, dropping some. The V and J calls and clone size are taken from that table; D and trimming were inferred from the DNA. This table lists some 55,000 clones. Study results and caveats: Being productive about 87% or about 30% of the time was typical of most TCR beta V segments in an earlier analysis. Later findings reportedly placed an Asian-associated ancestry cluster below the roughly 660-donor mean for N-insertions. Later analysis demonstrated an association between a missense DCLRE1C variant and TCR beta V- and J-gene trimming.

This CDR3 is built from 15 residues. Trimming shortened V by 3 bases and J by 2 bases, and 14 bases separated the two germline ends. Per germline, CDR1 KGHSH and CDR2 LQKENI. The receptor's source is a woman aged 35 to 49 in good health and CMV-seronegative. V gene TRBV18 combines with J gene TRBJ2-7, with no clear D. The sequencing input was PBMCs. CDR3 in DNA: TGTGCCAGCTCACCCCGAGCAGGCAGTACCTACGAGCAGTACTTC. Translation: CASSPRAGSTYEQYF.